This TCR beta chain was captured in a study of control samples from healthy donors and cancer patients. The V end lost 1 base, the J end lost 5 bases, and 6 bases lay between the germline ends. The CDR3 is 12 amino acids. Germline V lookup: CDR1 SGHVS, CDR2 FQNEAQ. Clones were read by immunoSEQ multiplex PCR, and TCRdb kept only the in-frame ones, dropping some. The sample includes about 34,000 clones, about 88% seen only once; the top ten take 1.6%. The chain joins TRBV7-8 to TRBJ2-7; D not resolved. The receptor's source is a woman between 35 and 50 years old with lung cancer. Sequencing was carried out using PBMCs. CDR3 residues: CASSLEWNEQYF. The CDR3 DNA is TGTGCCAGCAGCTTAGAATGGAACGAGCAGTACTTC.